The 32 T cell receptor beta chains in this list originate from one sample, sequenced in a study of response to subunit inactivated influenza vaccine. MiXCR was run by TCRdb on the RT-PCR reads, yielding one entry per CDR3 protein. The profile covers more than 550,000 distinct CDR3 sequences, with 12% appearing a single time and around 9.6% taken by the ten largest. This specimen consisted of PBMCs from blood, obtained on the day of vaccination. The receptors shown here come from a man in his fifties who received an inactivated influenza vaccine.

The sample holds a few counts of this clonotype. This chain uses TRBV15 with TRBJ2-1; D is unclear. Trimming left V 0 bases short and J 2 bases short, with 8 bases between. Germline CDR1 LNHNV, CDR2 YYDKDF (reference sequence). The CDR3 covers 15 residues. CDR3 residues: CATSRDVTAYNEQFF. The DNA of the CDR3 is TGTGCCACCAGCAGAGATGTAACTGCCTACAATGAGCAGTTCTTC. The complete variable domain, with remaining parts taken from reference TRBV15 and TRBJ2-1, reads DAMVIQNPRYQVTQFGKPVTLSCSQTLNHNVMYWYQQKSSQAPKLLFHYYDKDFNNEADTPDNFQSRRPNTSFCFLDIRSPGLGDTAMYLCATSRDVTAYNEQFFGPGTRLTVL.

In its sample, this clonotype was seen a few times. The rearrangement joins TRBV27 to TRBJ2-1; the D gene is possibly TRBD2 (6 bases). Trimming cost V 5 bases and J 9 bases, with 20 bases left between them. Germline CDR1 reads MNHEY; CDR2 reads SMNVEV (reference sequence). This CDR3 has 15 residues. The CDR3 is CASSQRLGLGGEQFF. The DNA of the CDR3 is TGTGCCAGCAGTCAGCGACTAGGATTGGGGGGTGAGCAGTTCTTC.

The chain joins TRBV7-2 to TRBJ2-5; D is possibly TRBD1 or TRBD2 (5 bases each). V dropped 5 bases and J dropped 5 bases, with 18 bases sitting between them. Germline assignment: CDR1 SGHTA and CDR2 FQGNSA. CDR3 length equals 15 residues. CDR3 bases: TGTGCCAGCAGCACATTGGGACCGGGACGGGAGACCCAGTACTTC. It specifies CASSTLGPGRETQYF.

The CDR3 DNA is TGTGCCACCAGTGAGGCAGGAGCCTACGAGCAGTACTTC. As protein: CATSEAGAYEQYF. The chain combines TRBV24-1 with TRBJ2-7; D unclear. The CDR3 sequence is 13 residues long. Germline loops: CDR1 KGHDR, CDR2 SFDVKD. V was cut by 4 bases and J by 2 bases, with 8 bases left in between.

There are a few counts of this clonotype. The V gene is TRBV5-1, the J gene TRBJ2-2, with D maybe TRBD1 (6 bases). CDR3 length: 17 amino acids. Per germline, CDR1 SGHRS and CDR2 YFSETQ. Trimming stripped 7 bases from V and 0 bases from J, with 19 bases between. CDR3 bases: TGCGCCAGCGGATCCGCGACAGGAAAAGCGAACACCGGGGAGCTGTTTTTT. It is translated as CASGSATGKANTGELFF.

This clonotype was seen many times. The V call is TRBV7-8, the J call TRBJ1-3; weak D call: TRBD1 (5 bases). The length of the CDR3 is 13 residues. Germline-derived CDR1 and CDR2 are SGHVS and FQNEAQ. CDR3 bases: TGTGCGTCGAGGGGCCTCTCTGGAAACACCATATATTTT. It translates to CASRGLSGNTIYF.

V gene TRBV12-3 or TRBV12-4 combines with J gene TRBJ2-3, with D unclear. The length of the CDR3 is 15 residues. Trimming left V 1 base short and J 0 bases short, with 8 bases between. CDR3 in amino acids: CASSLVLPSTDTQYF. The CDR3 nucleotides are TGTGCCAGCAGTTTAGTTTTACCGAGCACAGATACGCAGTATTTT.

This clonotype was detected a few times. This chain links TRBV15 with TRBJ2-1; TRBD1 might be the D (6 bases). V lost 0 bases to trimming and J lost 14 bases, with 14 bases between them. Germline CDR1 LNHNV, CDR2 YYDKDF (reference sequence). The CDR3 sequence is 13 residues long. CDR3 amino acids: CATSRDQGRLKFF. The CDR3, as DNA: TGTGCCACCAGCAGAGATCAGGGGCGGTTGAAGTTCTTC.

The chain joins TRBV10-3 to TRBJ2-1, with D perhaps assigned TRBD1 or TRBD2 (5 bases each). Germline assignment: CDR1 ENHRY and CDR2 SYGVKD. V was trimmed by 2 bases and J by 0 bases, leaving 14 bases between them. This CDR3 region has 17 residues. The CDR3 DNA reads TGTGCCATCAGTGAGCTAGCAGACAGCAGCTCCTACAATGAGCAGTTCTTC. Protein: CAISELADSSSYNEQFF.

The chain employs TRBV7-8 and TRBJ2-1, with D possibly being TRBD1 (5 bases). Trimming took 2 bases from V and 8 from J, leaving 16 bases between them. The CDR3 is made up of 15 amino acids. CDR1 SGHVS and CDR2 FQNEAQ come from the germline V gene. CDR3 in amino acids: CASSLPQGYTDEQFF. The CDR3 coding sequence is TGTGCCAGCAGCTTACCTCAGGGATACACCGATGAGCAGTTCTTC. Full variable domain (remainder filled in from reference TRBV7-8 and TRBJ2-1): GAGVSQSPRYKVAKRGQDVALRCDPISGHVSLFWYQQALGQGPEFLTYFQNEAQLDKSGLPSDRFFAERPEGSVSTLKIQRTQQEDSAVYLCASSLPQGYTDEQFFGPGTRLTVL.

The sample holds a few counts of this clonotype. The chain is built from TRBV11-2 and TRBJ1-2; TRBD1 is a possible D gene (6 bases). This CDR3 is built from 16 residues. Per the germline V gene, CDR1 is SGHAT and CDR2 is FQNNGV. V was shortened by 1 base and J by 3 bases, with 15 bases between the two germline ends. The CDR3 nucleotides read TGTGCCAGCAGCTTAGGATCGAGGAGACAGGACTATGGCTACACCTTC. This translates into CASSLGSRRQDYGYTF.

The chain's CDR3 is CASSQDYYGREQFF. The DNA for the CDR3 is TGTGCCAGCAGCCAAGACTACTACGGCCGTGAGCAGTTCTTC. The V and J genes are TRBV4-2 and TRBJ2-1; D remains unclear. The germline V gene has CDR1 LGHNA and CDR2 YNFKEQ. This CDR3 is built from 14 residues. The ends were cut back, 0 bases at V and 9 bases at J, with 12 bases in the middle.

This clonotype was recorded a few times. The V gene is TRBV6-5, the J gene TRBJ2-1; 7 nucleotides match TRBD2. Germline V gene sequence: CDR1 MNHEY, CDR2 SVGAGI. The junction had 10 bases not matched to a gene; V was cut back by 0 bases and J by 8 bases. CDR3 size: 16 residues. The chain's CDR3 is CASSYSSSGIADEQFF. The CDR3 nucleotides are TGTGCCAGCAGTTACTCGAGCAGCGGGATAGCAGATGAGCAGTTCTTC.

This clonotype occurred many times. The rearrangement uses TRBV7-9 and TRBJ2-1; TRBD2 might be the D (5 bases). CDR3 length equals 13 residues. The V and J ends lost 3 bases and 7 bases respectively, with 10 bases between them. CDR1 and CDR2 from the germline V gene are SEHNR and FQNEAQ (reference sequence). The CDR3 sequence: CASSLDRGNEQFF. CDR3 coding DNA: TGTGCCAGCAGCTTGGACCGAGGGAATGAGCAGTTCTTC.

This clonotype appeared many times. This sequence joins TRBV12-5 and TRBJ2-1; TRBD2 matches at 12 bases. This CDR3 is built from 14 residues. Germline CDR1 is LGHNT and CDR2 is FRNRAP. J lost 8 bases, V lost 6 bases, and 5 bases had no gene match. The CDR3 reads CASGTTSGGDEQFF. The CDR3 nucleotides read TGTGCTAGTGGCACGACTAGCGGGGGAGATGAGCAGTTCTTC.

This clonotype has more than one count but fewer than ten. This chain uses TRBV14 with TRBJ2-2, with 8 positions matching TRBD2. V was clipped by 4 bases and J by 7 bases; unmatched bases: 11. The CDR3 has 16 residues. Germline CDR1 and CDR2: SGHDN and FVKESK. CDR3 amino acids: CASSPLIAGSYGELFF. CDR3 sequence (DNA): TGTGCCAGCAGCCCCTTGATAGCGGGGTCCTACGGGGAGCTGTTTTTT.

J is TRBJ1-2 and V is TRBV18; 7 positions agree with TRBD1. This CDR3 comprises 14 residues. Unmatched junction bases numbered 8, after V lost 2 bases and J lost 8 bases. Germline V CDR1 and CDR2: KGHSH, LQKENI. DNA for the CDR3: TGTGCCAGCTCACCAACTCGGACAGGAGAGGGCTACACCTTC. Translation: CASSPTRTGEGYTF.

This chain links TRBV12-3 or TRBV12-4 with TRBJ2-5, with 10 bases aligning to TRBD1. This CDR3 is built from 15 residues. V lost 6 bases and J lost 4; bases outside the gene matches: 8. CDR3 in amino acids: CASSFLDRGRETQYF. Here the CDR3 DNA reads TGTGCCAGCAGCTTCTTAGACAGGGGGCGAGAGACCCAGTACTTC.

This clonotype was detected a few times. The chain couples TRBV21-1 to TRBJ2-7; the table assigns TRBD1, which was not confirmed against the DNA. TRBV21-1 is annotated as a pseudogene. The CDR3 is 16 residues long. The DNA for the CDR3 is TGTGCCAGCAGCAAAGGAAACGACAGTGACTCTTACGAGCAGTACTTC. It specifies CASSKGNDSDSYEQYF.

The chain carries TRBV29-1 and TRBJ2-5, with D unclear. Germline assignment: CDR1 SQVTM and CDR2 ANQGSEA. V lost 7 bases and J lost 0, with 15 bases in between. The CDR3 covers 14 residues. CDR3 DNA sequence: TGCAGCGCGCAAGGGCCGATGTACCAAGAGACCCAGTACTTC. Translated, it gives CSAQGPMYQETQYF.

The table lists this clonotype with a few counts. The gene calls are TRBV6-1 and TRBJ2-3; weak D call: TRBD1 (6 bases). V dropped 4 bases and J dropped 5 bases, with 10 bases sitting between them. This CDR3 is built from 13 residues. In germline, CDR1 is MNHNS, CDR2 SASEGT. The CDR3 protein is CASSGGLKDTQYF. For the CDR3, the DNA is TGTGCCAGCAGTGGGGGGCTTAAAGATACGCAGTATTTT.

A few counts support this clonotype. This chain connects TRBV11-2 to TRBJ2-5; D may be TRBD1 (6 bases). Trimming removed 5 bases from V and 1 base from J, with 11 bases in between. Germline CDR1 is SGHAT and CDR2 is FQNNGV. The CDR3 sequence is 14 residues long. CDR3 loop: CASSTGTFQETQYF. In nucleotides, the CDR3 is TGTGCCAGCAGCACCGGGACATTCCAAGAGACCCAGTACTTC.

This chain links TRBV12-3 or TRBV12-4 with TRBJ2-6; the D gene is possibly TRBD1 (6 bases). This CDR3 region has 17 residues. The V gene lost 4 bases and the J gene lost 4 bases, with 17 bases spanning the gap. Here the CDR3 reads CASSSTRTAFGANVLTF. The CDR3 bases are TGTGCCAGCAGTTCAACCCGGACAGCCTTCGGGGCCAACGTCCTGACTTTC.

Many counts were recorded for this clonotype. The V gene is TRBV29-1, the J gene TRBJ2-1; D is perhaps TRBD2 (6 bases). Germline V gene lookup returns CDR1 SQVTM and CDR2 ANQGSEA. The CDR3 is 14 amino acids. V dropped 8 bases and J dropped 1 base, with 15 bases sitting between them. The CDR3 spells CSSKGRGSYNEQFF. In DNA form, the CDR3 reads TGCAGCTCGAAGGGGCGGGGTTCCTACAATGAGCAGTTCTTC.

This clonotype came up a few times. The chain carries TRBV5-6 and TRBJ1-5; D uncertain. This CDR3 comprises 15 residues. Germline V gene sequence: CDR1 SGHDT, CDR2 YYEEEE. V was clipped by 4 bases and J by 0 bases, with 11 bases between them. CDR3 sequence reads: CASSQTAHSNQPQHF. The CDR3 DNA sequence: TGTGCCAGCAGCCAAACGGCTCATAGCAATCAGCCCCAGCATTTT.

V gene TRBV5-5 combines with J gene TRBJ1-5; D gene ambiguous. V dropped 0 bases and J dropped 0 bases, with 10 bases sitting between them. Germline V gene sequence: CDR1 SGHKS, CDR2 YYEKEE (reference sequence). The CDR3 is 16 amino acids. This chain's CDR3 is CASSLVPGPSNQPQHF. CDR3 coding DNA: TGTGCCAGCAGCTTGGTCCCAGGCCCTAGCAATCAGCCCCAGCATTTT.

This clonotype was picked up many times. This chain's CDR3 is CASSHRVNTEAFF. Here the CDR3 DNA reads TGTGCCAGCAGCCACAGGGTGAACACTGAAGCTTTCTTT. This chain links TRBV12-3 or TRBV12-4 with TRBJ1-1, with D maybe TRBD1 (6 bases). The V gene lost 6 bases and the J gene lost 0 bases, with 8 bases spanning the gap. The CDR3 covers 13 residues.

This clonotype was found many times. The V and J genes are TRBV6-5 and TRBJ2-5; D is possibly TRBD1 (5 bases). The V end was cut by 0 bases, the J end by 4 bases, with 12 bases between. Germline lookup yields CDR1 MNHEY and CDR2 SVGAGI. The CDR3 length is 15 residues. Written as DNA, the CDR3 is TGTGCCAGCAGTTACTCGTCCTATGGGGCAGAGACCCAGTACTTC. Its translation: CASSYSSYGAETQYF.

This clonotype showed up just a few times. The V call is TRBV20-1, the J call TRBJ2-7; TRBD2 agrees at 12 bases. The germline V gene has CDR1 DFQATT and CDR2 SNEGSKA (reference sequence). J gave up 5 bases and V 6 bases, and 5 bases lay outside the gene matches. CDR3 length: 13 residues. Written as DNA, the CDR3 is TGCAGTGCGGAGACTAGCGGGAGCAACGAGCAGTACTTC. Translation: CSAETSGSNEQYF.

This clonotype was observed at least ten times. V usage is TRBV7-9 and J usage is TRBJ2-2; D call uncertain. CDR1 and CDR2 from the germline V gene are SEHNR and FQNEAQ (reference sequence). Trimming took 5 bases from V and 3 from J, leaving 13 bases between them. This CDR3 contains 15 residues. The CDR3 loop reads CASSPQFADTGELFF. The CDR3 region has the DNA TGTGCCAGCAGCCCCCAGTTTGCGGACACCGGGGAGCTGTTTTTT.

This chain uses TRBV7-2 with TRBJ2-7; TRBD1 aligns across 7 bases. CDR1 and CDR2 from the germline V gene are SGHTA and FQGNSA. The V segment lost 4 bases and the J segment 3 bases; nucleotides outside the gene matches: 9. This CDR3 is built from 15 residues. The CDR3: CASSWTGPNYYEQYF. The CDR3, as DNA: TGTGCCAGCAGCTGGACAGGCCCCAACTACTACGAGCAGTACTTC.

V gene TRBV18 combines with J gene TRBJ2-2; D possibly corresponds to TRBD2 (6 bases). The CDR3 consists of 15 residues. The germline V gene encodes CDR1 KGHSH and CDR2 LQKENI. Trimming left V 1 base short and J 7 bases short, with 13 bases between. The DNA of the CDR3 is TGTGCCAGCTCACCACTCGCCGGGACTGGCGGGGAGCTGTTTTTT. As protein: CASSPLAGTGGELFF.